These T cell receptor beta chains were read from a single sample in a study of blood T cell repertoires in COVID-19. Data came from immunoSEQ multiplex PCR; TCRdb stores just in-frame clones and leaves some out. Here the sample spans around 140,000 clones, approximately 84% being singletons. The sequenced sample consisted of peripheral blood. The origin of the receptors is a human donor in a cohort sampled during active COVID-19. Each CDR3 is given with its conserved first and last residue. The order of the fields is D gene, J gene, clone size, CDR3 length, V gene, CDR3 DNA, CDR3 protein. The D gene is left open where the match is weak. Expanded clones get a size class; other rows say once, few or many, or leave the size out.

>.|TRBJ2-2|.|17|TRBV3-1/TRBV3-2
TGTGCCAGCAGCCGCACTCAGGGGCCGGCGAACACCGGGGAGCTGTTTTTT
CASSRTQGPANTGELFF
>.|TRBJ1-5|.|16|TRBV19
TGTGCCAGTAGTATGGCAGGCGTGTATAGCAATCAGCCCCAGCATTTT
CASSMAGVYSNQPQHF
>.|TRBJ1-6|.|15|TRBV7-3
TGTGCCAGCAGCTTACAGGGCTCCTATAATTCACCCCTCCACTTT
CASSLQGSYNSPLHF
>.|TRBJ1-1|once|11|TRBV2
TGTGCCAGGGATCGGGACACTGAAGCTTTCTTT
CARDRDTEAFF
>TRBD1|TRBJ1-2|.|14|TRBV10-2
TGCGCCAGCAGTGGTGACAGGGGGGGCGTTGGCTACACCTTC
CASSGDRGGVGYTF
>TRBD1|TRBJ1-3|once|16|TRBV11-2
TGTGCCAGCAGCTACGACAGGGGAACCTCTGGAAACACCATATATTTT
CASSYDRGTSGNTIYF
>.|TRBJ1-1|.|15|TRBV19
TGTGCCAGTAGTTACTACACCGTGACTGGCACTGAAGCTTTCTTT
CASSYYTVTGTEAFF
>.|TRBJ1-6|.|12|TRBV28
TGTGCCAGCAGCCTCTCGGGTTCACCCCTCCACTTT
CASSLSGSPLHF
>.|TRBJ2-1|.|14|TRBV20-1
TGCAGTGCTAGTCCAGACCCGGGGAGGAATGAGCAGTTCTTC
CSASPDPGRNEQFF
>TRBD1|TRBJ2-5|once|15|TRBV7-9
TGTGCCAGCAGCCGGGGACAGGGAAGGCTGGAGACCCAGTACTTC
CASSRGQGRLETQYF
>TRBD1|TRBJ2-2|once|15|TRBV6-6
TGTGCCAGCAGTCCCGGGACAGGGGGCACCGGGGAGCTGTTTTTT
CASSPGTGGTGELFF
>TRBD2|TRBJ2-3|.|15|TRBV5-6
TGTGCCAGCAGCAACCAGCGGGGGAGCACAGATACGCAGTATTTT
CASSNQRGSTDTQYF
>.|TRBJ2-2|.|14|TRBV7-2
TGTGCCAGCAGCTTCCAGGGTGGGACCGGGGAGCTGTTTTTT
CASSFQGGTGELFF
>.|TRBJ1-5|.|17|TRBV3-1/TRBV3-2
TGTGCCAGCAGCCAAGATCGACGGGGGGTTAGCAATCAGCCCCAGCATTTT
CASSQDRRGVSNQPQHF
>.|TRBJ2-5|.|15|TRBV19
TGTGCCAGTAGTATCCCCCGGGGGACCCGGGAGACCCAGTACTTC
CASSIPRGTRETQYF
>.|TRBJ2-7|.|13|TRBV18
TGTGCCAGCTCTTCTATGGGGGGAGACGAGCAGTACTTC
CASSSMGGDEQYF
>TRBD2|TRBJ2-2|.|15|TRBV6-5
TGTGCCAGCAAAGAGCGGGAGAGGGGCACCGGGGAGCTGTTTTTT
CASKERERGTGELFF
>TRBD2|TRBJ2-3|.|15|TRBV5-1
TGCGCCAGCAGCTTGGGACTAGCGGAGACAGATACGCAGTATTTT
CASSLGLAETDTQYF
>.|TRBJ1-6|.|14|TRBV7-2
TGTGCCAGCAGCTTAGGCGGCCTAAGCTCACCCCTCCACTTT
CASSLGGLSSPLHF
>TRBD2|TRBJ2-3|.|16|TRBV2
TGTGCCAGCAACCAAAGACTAGCGGGAGTCGGAGATACGCAGTATTTT
CASNQRLAGVGDTQYF
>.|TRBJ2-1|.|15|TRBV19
TGTGCCAGTAGTATGTCAGCCGGGAGAGACAATGAGCAGTTCTTC
CASSMSAGRDNEQFF
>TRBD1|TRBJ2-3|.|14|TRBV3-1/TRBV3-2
TGTGCCAGCAGCCGGGACAGCCGCACAGATACGCAGTATTTT
CASSRDSRTDTQYF
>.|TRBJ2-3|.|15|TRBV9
TGTGCCAGCAGCCCCCACGGGGGGCCCACAGATACGCAGTATTTT
CASSPHGGPTDTQYF
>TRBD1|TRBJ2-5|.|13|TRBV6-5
TGTGCCAGCAGGACAGGGGGACAAGAGACCCAGTACTTC
CASRTGGQETQYF
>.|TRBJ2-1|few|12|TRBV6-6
TGTGCCAGCAGTTACCTGTCGCGTGAGCAGTTCTTC
CASSYLSREQFF
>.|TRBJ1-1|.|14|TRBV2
TGTGCCAGCGGACTAGATTTAGGGGACACTGAAGCTTTCTTT
CASGLDLGDTEAFF
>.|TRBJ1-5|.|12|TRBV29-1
TGCAGCGCGAGCAGGGGCGATCAGCCCCAGCATTTT
CSASRGDQPQHF
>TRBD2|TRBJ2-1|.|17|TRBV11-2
TGTGCCAGCAGCTTATCTAGGGGTACTAGCGGTGACAATGAGCAGTTCTTC
CASSLSRGTSGDNEQFF
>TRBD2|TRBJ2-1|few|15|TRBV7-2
TGTGCCAGCAGCTTAGATTGGACTAGCGGGAGGGAGTCGTTCTTC
CASSLDWTSGRESFF
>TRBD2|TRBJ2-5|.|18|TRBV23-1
TGCGCCAGCAGTCAATCGGGTGGAAGCGGGGGAACCCAAGAGACCCAGTACTTC
CASSQSGGSGGTQETQYF
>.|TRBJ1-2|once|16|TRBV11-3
TGTGCCAGCAGCTTAGTCCCCGGGACATCTAACTATGGCTACACCTTC
CASSLVPGTSNYGYTF
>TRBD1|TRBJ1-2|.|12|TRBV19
TGTGCCAGTAGTAGGACAGGGGAAGGCTACACCTTC
CASSRTGEGYTF
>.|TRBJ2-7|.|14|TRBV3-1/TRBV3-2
TGTGCCAGCAGCCTTAATGTGGCGGGCTACGAGCAGTACTTC
CASSLNVAGYEQYF
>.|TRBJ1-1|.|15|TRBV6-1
TGTGCCAGCAGTGAAGTACCTGGACAAGGTGGTGAAGCTTTCTTT
CASSEVPGQGGEAFF
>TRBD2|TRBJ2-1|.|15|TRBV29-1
TGCAGCGTTGAAGGCGGCCTAGCGGGAGACGATGAGCAGTTCTTC
CSVEGGLAGDDEQFF
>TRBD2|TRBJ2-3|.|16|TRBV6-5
TGTGCCAGCAGTTCTTCTTTAGCGGGGGGCGCAGATACGCAGTATTTT
CASSSSLAGGADTQYF
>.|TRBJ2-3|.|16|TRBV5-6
TGTGCCAGCAGCTTGTCCTGGGGGGAAAGCACAGATACGCAGTATTTT
CASSLSWGESTDTQYF
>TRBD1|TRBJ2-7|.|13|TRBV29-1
TGCAGCGTCGCGGGACAGGGGTCCTACGAGCAGTACTTC
CSVAGQGSYEQYF
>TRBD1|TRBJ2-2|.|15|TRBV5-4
TGTGCCAGCAGCGCCGGGACAGGGATCGTCGGGGAGCTGTTTTTT
CASSAGTGIVGELFF
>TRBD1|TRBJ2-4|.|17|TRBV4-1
TGCGCCAGCAGCCAAACAGGGGCGCAACTAGCCAAAAACATTCAGTACTTC
CASSQTGAQLAKNIQYF
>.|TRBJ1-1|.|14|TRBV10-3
TGTGCCATCTCCGTAGGCGGTGAGAACACTGAAGCTTTCTTT
CAISVGGENTEAFF
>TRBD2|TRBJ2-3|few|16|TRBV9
TGTGCCAGCAGCGTAAAGCGGGGGGGCCGAGGAGATACGCAGTATTTT
CASSVKRGGRGDTQYF
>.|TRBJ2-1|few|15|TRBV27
TGTGCCAGCAGTTATAGCCTGGGGCTCTACAATGAGCAGTTCTTC
CASSYSLGLYNEQFF
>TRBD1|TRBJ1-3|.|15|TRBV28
TGTGCCAGCAGACCTGGGACAGGGGGTGGAAACACCATATATTTT
CASRPGTGGGNTIYF
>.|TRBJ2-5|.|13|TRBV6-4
TGTGCCAGCAGTGACTCCAGGAGGGAGACCCAGTACTTC
CASSDSRRETQYF
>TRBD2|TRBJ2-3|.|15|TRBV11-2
TGTGCCAGCAGCTCCAATAGCGGGAGCGCAGATACGCAGTATTTT
CASSSNSGSADTQYF
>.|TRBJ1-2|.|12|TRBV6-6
TGTGCCAGCAGCGGAGGGGACTATGGCTACACCTTC
CASSGGDYGYTF
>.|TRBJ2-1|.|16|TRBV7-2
TGTGCCAGCAGCTCGTTCGGGGGAAGACTCTACAATGAGCAGTTCTTC
CASSSFGGRLYNEQFF
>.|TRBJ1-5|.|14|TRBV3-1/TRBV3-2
TGTGCCAGCAGCCAAGATCATAGCAATCAGCCCCAGCATTTT
CASSQDHSNQPQHF
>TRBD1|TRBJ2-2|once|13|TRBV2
TGTGCCAGCAGACAGGGGGGTGTCGGGGAGCTGTTTTTT
CASRQGGVGELFF
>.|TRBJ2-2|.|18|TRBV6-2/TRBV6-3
TGTGCCAGCAGTTACCTTACAGGGAAACACGCGAACACCGGGGAGCTGTTTTTT
CASSYLTGKHANTGELFF
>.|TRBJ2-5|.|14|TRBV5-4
TGTGCCAGCAGCCATTATGACAGGCAAGAGACCCAGTACTTC
CASSHYDRQETQYF
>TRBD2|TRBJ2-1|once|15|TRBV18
TGTGCCAGCTCGCCGGGCGGGGGTGGCTACAATGAGCAGTTCTTC
CASSPGGGGYNEQFF
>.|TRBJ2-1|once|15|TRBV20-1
TGCAGTGCTAGTCACATTAGGACACACCTCAATGAGCAGTTCTTC
CSASHIRTHLNEQFF
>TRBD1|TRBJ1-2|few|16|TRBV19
TGTGCCAGTAGTACCCCCCGCGGGACAGCGCCTCTCGGCTACACCTTC
CASSTPRGTAPLGYTF
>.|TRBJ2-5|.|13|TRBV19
TGTGCCACTGCGGAGGGTTTTATGGAGACCCAGTACTTC
CATAEGFMETQYF
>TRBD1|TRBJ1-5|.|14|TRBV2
TGTGCCAGCAGTGAAGACAGGGGACGGCAGCCCCAGCATTTT
CASSEDRGRQPQHF
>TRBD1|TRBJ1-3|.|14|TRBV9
TGTGCCAGCAGCGTCCAGGGGGCGGGGAACACCATATATTTT
CASSVQGAGNTIYF
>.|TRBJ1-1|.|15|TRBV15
TGTGCCACCAGCAGAGATCCATTTCAGAACACTGAAGCTTTCTTT
CATSRDPFQNTEAFF